This TCR beta chain was recovered during a study of T cells after yellow fever vaccination. One entry per CDR3 protein results from TCRdb running MiXCR on the 5' RACE reads. The profile shows 200,000 to 250,000 distinct CDR3 sequences, less than 9% of them singletons. Ten or more counts support this clonotype. Germline CDR1 reads SGHRS; CDR2 reads YFSETQ. The CDR3 is 13 amino acids. Trimming took off 4 bases at V and 5 bases at J, with 11 bases between the two ends. This rearrangement joins TRBV5-1 to TRBJ2-3, with a weak D call TRBD2 (5 bases). Sequencing used CD4+ T cells sorted from PBMCs, obtained 15 days after the yellow fever booster vaccination. The TCR sequence derives from a man between 25 and 39 years old who received the YFV17D yellow fever vaccine. CDR3 sequence reads: CASSLQREDTQYF. In nucleotides, the CDR3 is TGCGCCAGCAGCCTCCAGAGGGAAGATACGCAGTATTTT.